The 29 T cell receptor beta chains in this list originate from one sample, sequenced in a study of blood T cell repertoires in COVID-19. Libraries were prepared by immunoSEQ multiplex PCR; TCRdb keeps only in-frame clonotypes and omits some of them. Seen here are a few hundred thousand clones, over 75% observed once, and the top ten hold roughly 10%. What was sequenced was peripheral blood. These receptors were taken from an older woman with COVID-19, enrolled during active disease.

This chain uses TRBV12-5 with TRBJ1-3; D not resolved. Germline V gives CDR1 LGHNT, CDR2 FRNRAP. V was shortened by 3 bases and J by 2 bases, with 11 bases between the two germline ends. This CDR3 comprises 15 residues. The CDR3 DNA reads TGTGCTAGTGGTTTAGTAGGGCGGGCTGGAAACACCATATATTTT. This gives the protein CASGLVGRAGNTIYF. The entire variable domain, with the rest obtained from reference TRBV12-5 and TRBJ1-3, is as follows: DARVTQTPRHKVTEMGQEVTMRCQPILGHNTVFWYRQTMMQGLELLAYFRNRAPLDDSGMPKDRFSAEMPDATLATLKIQPSEPRDSAVYFCASGLVGRAGNTIYFGEGSWLTVV.

This chain connects TRBV19 to TRBJ2-1; maybe TRBD2 (6 bases). Trimming cost V 0 bases and J 0 bases, with 15 bases left between them. The length of the CDR3 is 18 residues. The germline V gene has CDR1 LNHDA and CDR2 SQIVND (reference sequence). The CDR3 DNA follows: TGTGCCAGTAGTATAGAGACGGGAGCGGAGAGCTCCTACAATGAGCAGTTCTTC. It encodes CASSIETGAESSYNEQFF.

J is TRBJ2-1 and V is TRBV19; the D gene is possibly TRBD1 (6 bases). V was pared by 9 bases and J by 4 bases, with 22 bases between. The CDR3 runs to 16 residues. Germline CDR1 LNHDA, CDR2 SQIVND (reference sequence). DNA of the CDR3: TGTGCCAGCCGCCTCGGGGCTAGGGGGTCTTACAATGAGCAGTTCTTC. Protein: CASRLGARGSYNEQFF.

V usage is TRBV20-1 and J usage is TRBJ2-3; a weak D match, TRBD1 (5 bases). The germline V gene encodes CDR1 DFQATT and CDR2 SNEGSKA (reference sequence). CDR3 size: 11 residues. Trimming stripped 6 bases from V and 4 bases from J, with 8 bases between. The DNA of the CDR3 is TGCAGTGCGGCCAGGGCAGATACGCAGTATTTT. Amino acid sequence: CSAARADTQYF.

This clone was counted between two and nine times. The rearrangement uses TRBV4-2 and TRBJ2-1; D unresolved. The V end was cut by 0 bases, the J end by 10 bases, with 7 bases between. CDR1 is LGHNA, CDR2 YNFKEQ, per germline. CDR3 length equals 12 residues. CDR3 region: CASSQDRSEQFF. The CDR3 DNA follows: TGTGCCAGCAGCCAAGACCGGTCCGAGCAGTTCTTC.

The chain uses TRBV5-1 and TRBJ2-7; D uncertain. Germline values: CDR1 SGHRS, CDR2 YFSETQ. The CDR3 is made up of 12 amino acids. V was cut by 2 bases and J by 3 bases, with 6 bases left in between. The CDR3 loop reads CASSFSGYEQYF. The DNA of the CDR3 is TGCGCCAGCAGCTTCAGTGGCTACGAGCAGTACTTC.

The chain joins TRBV4-2 to TRBJ2-7, with a weak D call TRBD1 (5 bases). The germline V gene encodes CDR1 LGHNA and CDR2 YNFKEQ. V dropped 0 bases and J dropped 3 bases, with 9 bases sitting between them. The CDR3 is 14 amino acids. The CDR3 here is CASSQEQVSYEQYF. CDR3 sequence (DNA): TGTGCCAGCAGCCAAGAACAGGTTAGCTACGAGCAGTACTTC.

The chain couples TRBV29-1 to TRBJ2-5; TRBD1 matches 9 bases. This CDR3 contains 13 residues. V lost 5 bases and J lost 3; bases outside the gene matches: 4. In germline, CDR1 is SQVTM, CDR2 ANQGSEA. The DNA for the CDR3 is TGCAGCGTTCTAGGACAGGGGAAAGAGACCCAGTACTTC. It translates to CSVLGQGKETQYF.

CDR3 sequence reads: CASSIARSYEQYF. In DNA, the CDR3 is TGTGCCAGTAGTATAGCGAGGTCCTACGAGCAGTACTTC. The J gene is TRBJ2-7, the V gene TRBV19; D gene unclear. The CDR3 loop spans 13 amino acids. Germline V CDR1 and CDR2: LNHDA, SQIVND (reference sequence). Trimming shortened V by 1 base and J by 1 base, and 5 bases separated the two germline ends. Full variable domain (remainder filled in from reference TRBV19 and TRBJ2-7): DGGITQSPKYLFRKEGQNVTLSCEQNLNHDAMYWYRQDPGQGLRLIYYSQIVNDFQKGDIAEGYSVSREKKESFPLTVTSAQKNPTAFYLCASSIARSYEQYFGPGTRLTVT.

The CDR3 is CASRFAGGSNQPQHF. CDR3 nucleotide sequence: TGTGCCAGCAGATTTGCAGGGGGGAGCAATCAGCCCCAGCATTTT. The chain recombines TRBV28 with TRBJ1-5; TRBD1 matches at 7 bases. Trimming took 6 bases from V and 1 from J; bases not matched to a gene: 6. The CDR3 is 15 residues long. Germline assignment: CDR1 MDHEN and CDR2 SYDVKM.

This rearrangement joins TRBV5-8 to TRBJ2-2; D is unresolved. V was clipped by 3 bases and J by 6 bases, with 9 bases between them. The germline gives CDR1 SGHTS, CDR2 YDEGEE. The CDR3 spans 13 residues. This CDR3 reads CASSSLVAGELFF. The CDR3 region has the DNA TGTGCCAGCAGCTCTCTCGTCGCCGGGGAGCTGTTTTTT.

Turning to this clone: An end of the junction differs from the germline gene, which may be a read error. The chain uses TRBV5-1 and TRBJ2-7, with 8 bases identical to TRBD1. The CDR3 loop spans 13 amino acids. Germline V gene lookup returns CDR1 SGHRS and CDR2 YFSETQ. CDR3 amino acids: CASRDRDSHEQYF. The CDR3 DNA is TGCGCCAGCAGGGACAGGGACTCCCACGAGCAGTACTTC.

V and J are TRBV30 and TRBJ2-2, with D possibly TRBD1 on 5 matching bases. Deletions cut 0 bases from V and 6 bases from J, with 11 bases between. CDR1 is GTSNPN and CDR2 is SVGIG in the germline V gene (reference sequence). This CDR3 is 14 amino acids long. In DNA, the CDR3 is TGTGCCTGGAGTGTTGGGGCATACTCCGGGGAGCTGTTTTTT. The encoded protein is CAWSVGAYSGELFF. Supplemented by reference TRBV30 and TRBJ2-2, the full variable domain reads SQTIHQWPATLVQPVGSPLSLECTVEGTSNPNLYWYRQAAGRGLQLLFYSVGIGQISSEVPQNLSASRPQDRQFILSSKKLLLSDSGFYLCAWSVGAYSGELFFGEGSRLTVL.

The genes are TRBV28 and TRBJ2-7; TRBD2 aligns across 12 bases. Germline-derived CDR1 and CDR2 are MDHEN and SYDVKM. The CDR3 runs 15 residues. The V segment lost 4 bases and the J segment 6 bases; nucleotides outside the gene matches: 7. The CDR3 here is CASSSSGRASGEQYF. In DNA, the CDR3 is TGTGCCAGCAGTTCTAGCGGGAGGGCCTCTGGCGAGCAGTACTTC.

The chain is built from TRBV6-5 and TRBJ2-1; TRBD1 aligns across 8 bases. From germline, CDR1 is MNHEY and CDR2 SVGAGI. This CDR3 is built from 13 residues. V gave up 2 bases and J gave up 6 bases; unmatched junction bases: 0. CDR3 sequence: CASSYGQGNEQFF. As DNA, the CDR3 is TGTGCCAGCAGTTACGGACAGGGCAATGAGCAGTTCTTC.

This sequence joins TRBV7-9 and TRBJ2-2; no firm D call. Germline V gene lookup returns CDR1 SEHNR and CDR2 FQNEAQ (reference sequence). This CDR3 region has 17 residues. V lost 2 bases and J lost 0, with 13 bases in between. The CDR3 nucleotides read TGTGCCAGCAGCTTAACTAACCGAGCGCCGAACACCGGGGAGCTGTTTTTT. It encodes CASSLTNRAPNTGELFF.

CDR3 protein: CASSPAGTGPYEQYF. The CDR3 DNA sequence: TGTGCCAGCAGCCCAGCCGGGACAGGGCCCTACGAGCAGTACTTC. V gene TRBV3-1 (or the pseudogene TRBV3-2) combines with J gene TRBJ2-7; 9 nucleotides align to TRBD1. V gave up 4 bases and J gave up 2 bases; unmatched junction bases: 6. CDR1 is LGHDT, CDR2 YNNKEL, per germline (reference sequence). This CDR3 has 15 residues.

The chain recombines TRBV7-8 with TRBJ2-5, with D possibly being TRBD2 (6 bases). Trimming cost V 4 bases and J 6 bases, with 27 bases left between them. This CDR3 region has 18 residues. Germline CDR1 and CDR2: SGHVS and FQNEAQ. This CDR3 is CASSSYPNRGLLGKTQYF. Written as DNA, the CDR3 is TGTGCCAGCAGCTCATATCCGAATAGGGGACTCCTTGGGAAGACCCAGTACTTC.

CDR3 bases: TGTGCCAGCAGCCGTCCGAAAATTGAGGACAGTCAAATAGCCAAAAACATTCAGTACTTC. It encodes CASSRPKIEDSQIAKNIQYF. The chain has TRBV28 and TRBJ2-4; maybe TRBD1 (6 bases). This CDR3 contains 20 residues. Germline V gives CDR1 MDHEN, CDR2 SYDVKM. With 6 bases removed from V and 0 bases from J, the gap between germline ends came to 27 bases.

The J gene is TRBJ1-5, the V gene TRBV28, with 7 bases that match TRBD1. The germline CDR1 and CDR2 sequences are MDHEN and SYDVKM. The CDR3 covers 20 residues. With 2 bases clipped from V and 0 bases from J, the junction kept 16 bases outside the gene matches. In DNA, the CDR3 is TGTGCCAGCAGTTTACCCAGCTCCGGGACAGTAACCCGTAGCAATCAGCCCCAGCATTTT. Protein: CASSLPSSGTVTRSNQPQHF.

The gene calls are TRBV7-9 and TRBJ1-4; D perhaps matches TRBD1 (5 bases). CDR1 SEHNR and CDR2 FQNEAQ come from the germline V gene (reference sequence). The CDR3 contains 13 residues. Trimming removed 5 bases from V and 7 bases from J, with 11 bases in between. In nucleotides, the CDR3 is TGTGCCAGCAGCCCACTCAGGGCTGAAAAACTGTTTTTT. Its translation is CASSPLRAEKLFF. Filled out from reference TRBV7-9 and TRBJ1-4, the complete variable domain reads DTGVSQNPRHKITKRGQNVTFRCDPISEHNRLYWYRQTLGQGPEFLTYFQNEAQLEKSRLLSDRFSAERPKGSFSTLEIQRTEQGDSAMYLCASSPLRAEKLFFGSGTQLSVL.

The chain combines TRBV18 with TRBJ2-3, with D possibly matching TRBD2 (6 bases). This CDR3 has 14 amino acids. The V gene lost 0 bases and the J gene lost 4 bases, with 8 bases spanning the gap. Germline CDR1 is KGHSH and CDR2 is LQKENI. The CDR3 spells CASSPPAGPDTQYF. CDR3 bases: TGTGCCAGCTCACCACCGGCGGGGCCAGATACGCAGTATTTT.

CDR3 nucleotides: TGCGCCAGCAGCCAAGAAACCGGGACAGGGACCTATGGCTACACCTTC. Residues: CASSQETGTGTYGYTF. The chain links TRBV4-1 to TRBJ1-2; the match to TRBD1 covers 9 bases. The CDR3 totals 16 residues. The V and J ends lost 0 bases and 4 bases, in that order; junction bases with no gene match: 6. Germline V gives CDR1 MGHRA, CDR2 YSYEKL.

A remark on this clone: The same CDR3 arises from other DNA sequences in this sample as well. This sequence joins TRBV5-1 and TRBJ2-5; possible D gene TRBD2, 5 bases. V was clipped by 1 base and J by 2 bases, with 6 bases between them. Per the germline V gene, CDR1 is SGHRS and CDR2 is YFSETQ. The CDR3 length is 13 residues. The CDR3 DNA reads as TGCGCCAGCAGCTTGTCGGGACAAGAGACCCAGTACTTC. Translated, it gives CASSLSGQETQYF.

CDR3 bases: TGTGCCTGGAGTGGGGCAGGGGATCAGCCCCAGCATTTT. Translating it yields CAWSGAGDQPQHF. This sequence joins TRBV30 and TRBJ1-5; D possibly corresponds to TRBD1 (6 bases). This CDR3 is 13 amino acids long. Trimming removed 1 base at V and 5 bases at J, with 9 bases between. Germline lookup yields CDR1 GTSNPN and CDR2 SVGIG (reference sequence).

This clone was observed a few times. At one boundary the junction diverges from the germline segment, which might be a read error. The J gene is TRBJ2-3, the V gene TRBV19; maybe TRBD2 (7 bases). Germline-derived CDR1 and CDR2 are LNHDA and SQIVND (reference sequence). This CDR3 comprises 14 residues. This CDR3 is CASRIGGLTDTQYF. CDR3 bases: TGTGCCAGTAGGATAGGGGGACTAACAGATACGCAGTATTTT.

The chain employs TRBV6-5 and TRBJ1-1, with D tentatively TRBD1 (6 bases). V lost 0 bases, J lost 6 bases, and 11 bases lay in between. The CDR3 consists of 14 residues. The V gene's germline CDR1 is MNHEY and CDR2 SVGAGI. The CDR3 sequence is CASSYSARGPEAFF. CDR3 bases: TGTGCCAGCAGTTACTCTGCCAGGGGCCCTGAAGCTTTCTTT.

This chain links TRBV19 with TRBJ1-5, with TRBD1 matching 9 bases. Trimming removed 4 bases from V and 7 bases from J; junction bases left unmatched: 11. The CDR3 spans 16 residues. Germline CDR1 is LNHDA and CDR2 is SQIVND (reference sequence). The CDR3: CASSTPNRGLRQPQHF. The CDR3 DNA reads TGTGCCAGTAGTACCCCAAACAGGGGGCTAAGGCAGCCCCAGCATTTT.

Of note for this clone: Different DNA sequences within this sample yield the same CDR3. The rearrangement uses TRBV5-4 and TRBJ2-3; 7 bases are a match to TRBD2. V lost 2 bases to trimming and J lost 0 bases; unmatched junction nucleotides: 0. The CDR3 loop spans 14 amino acids. Germline V gene data show CDR1 as SGHNT and CDR2 as YYREEE (reference sequence). CDR3 in DNA: TGTGCCAGCAGCTTCGGGGGGAGCACAGATACGCAGTATTTT. This translates into CASSFGGSTDTQYF. Full variable domain (missing parts from reference TRBV5-4 and TRBJ2-3): ETGVTQSPTHLIKTRGQQVTLRCSSQSGHNTVSWYQQALGQGPQFIFQYYREEENGRGNFPPRFSGLQFPNYSSELNVNALELDDSALYLCASSFGGSTDTQYFGPGTRLTVL.